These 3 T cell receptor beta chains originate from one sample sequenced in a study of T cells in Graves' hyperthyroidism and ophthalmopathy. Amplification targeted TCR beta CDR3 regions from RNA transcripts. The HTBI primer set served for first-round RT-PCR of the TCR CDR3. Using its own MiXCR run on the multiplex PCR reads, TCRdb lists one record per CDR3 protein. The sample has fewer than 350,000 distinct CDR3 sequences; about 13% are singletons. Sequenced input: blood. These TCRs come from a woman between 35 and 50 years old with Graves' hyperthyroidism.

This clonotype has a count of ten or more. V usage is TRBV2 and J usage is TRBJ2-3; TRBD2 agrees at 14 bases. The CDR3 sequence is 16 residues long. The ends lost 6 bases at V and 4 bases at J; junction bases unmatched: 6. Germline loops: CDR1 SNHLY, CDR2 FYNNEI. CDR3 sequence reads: CASRNGLAGGPDTQYF. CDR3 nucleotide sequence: TGTGCCAGCAGGAACGGACTAGCGGGAGGACCAGATACGCAGTATTTT.

CDR3 in DNA: TGTGCCAGCTCACCCCGGGACAGAGAAGAGACCCAGTACTTC. Translating it yields CASSPRDREETQYF. This chain uses TRBV18 with TRBJ2-5; 7 bases line up with TRBD1. CDR1 is KGHSH, CDR2 LQKENI, per germline. V shed 3 bases and J 3 bases; nucleotides not matched to a gene: 4. The length of the CDR3 is 14 residues.

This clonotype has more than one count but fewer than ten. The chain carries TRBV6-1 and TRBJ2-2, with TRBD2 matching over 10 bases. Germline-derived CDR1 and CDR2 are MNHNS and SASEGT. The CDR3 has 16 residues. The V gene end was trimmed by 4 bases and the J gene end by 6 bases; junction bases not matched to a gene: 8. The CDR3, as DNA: TGTGCCAGCAGTGGGCTAGCGGGAGCTTTGGCCGGGGAGCTGTTTTTT. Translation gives CASSGLAGALAGELFF.